The 25 T cell receptor beta chains below all came from one sample that was sequenced in a study of blood T cell repertoires in COVID-19. Using immunoSEQ multiplex PCR, the repertoire was profiled, and TCRdb retains in-frame clones only, with some absent. This sample carries 90,000 or so clones, around 90% of them seen once, and the ten largest clones take around 4%. Material: peripheral blood. The receptors here all came from a woman at least 80 years old with active or convalescent COVID-19.

The rearrangement links TRBV5-1 to TRBJ2-1, with 10 positions matching TRBD2. This CDR3 contains 15 residues. Germline V gene data show CDR1 as SGHRS and CDR2 as YFSETQ. V lost 1 base to trimming and J lost 5 bases; unmatched junction nucleotides: 3. In DNA, the CDR3 is TGCGCCAGCAGCTTGTCTAGCGGGAGAGACAATGAGCAGTTCTTC. Residues: CASSLSSGRDNEQFF.

This clone was recorded only once. The rearrangement joins TRBV19 to TRBJ2-2; the match to TRBD1 covers 10 bases. Trimming at V came to 5 bases and at J to 2 bases, leaving 5 bases not matched to a gene. This CDR3 region has 16 residues. The V gene's germline CDR1 is LNHDA and CDR2 SQIVND (reference sequence). CDR3 sequence: CASSPRTGGNTGELFF. The CDR3 nucleotides are TGTGCCAGTAGTCCCCGGACAGGGGGTAACACCGGGGAGCTGTTTTTT.

The chain links TRBV6-2 or TRBV6-3 to TRBJ2-2; TRBD2 matches 8 bases. Germline V gene sequence: CDR1 MNHEY, CDR2 SVGEGT. V lost 5 bases, J lost 0 bases, and 2 bases stayed unmatched. The length of the CDR3 is 15 residues. As DNA, the CDR3 is TGTGCCAGCAGTCTTAGCGGGACGAACACCGGGGAGCTGTTTTTT. Translated, it gives CASSLSGTNTGELFF.

The chain carries TRBV18 and TRBJ2-2, with 9 bases fitting TRBD1. The CDR3 length is 14 residues. Germline CDR1 is KGHSH and CDR2 is LQKENI. The trim removed 4 bases at V and 5 bases at J, leaving 2 bases unmatched. The CDR3 region is CASSRTGETGELFF. Here the CDR3 DNA reads TGTGCCAGCTCACGGACAGGGGAAACCGGGGAGCTGTTTTTT.

J is TRBJ1-2 and V is TRBV20-1; D remains unclear. Germline V gene sequence: CDR1 DFQATT, CDR2 SNEGSKA (reference sequence). This CDR3 region has 11 residues. The germline V and J ends were trimmed by 3 bases and 7 bases, with 9 bases remaining between them. CDR3 sequence (DNA): TGCAGTGCTAGCGATCTCGGTGGCTACACCTTC. The encoded protein is CSASDLGGYTF.

The V gene is TRBV6-1, the J gene TRBJ2-7; weak D call: TRBD2 (5 bases). Deletions cut 0 bases from V and 2 bases from J, with 14 bases between. Per germline, CDR1 MNHNS and CDR2 SASEGT. The CDR3 is 16 amino acids. The CDR3 nucleotides are TGTGCCAGCAGTGAAGCTGTGGCAGGAGGCCCCTACGAGCAGTACTTC. This gives the protein CASSEAVAGGPYEQYF.

The V gene is TRBV19, the J gene TRBJ2-1; TRBD2 matches 8 bases. CDR1 is LNHDA and CDR2 is SQIVND in the germline V gene (reference sequence). The CDR3 is made up of 18 amino acids. Trimming took 5 bases from V and 6 from J; bases not matched to a gene: 18. This chain's CDR3 is CASSPLSGVAGGFNEQFF. The CDR3 DNA sequence: TGTGCCAGTAGTCCTTTATCGGGAGTCGCGGGGGGCTTCAATGAGCAGTTCTTC.

As for this clone: At one end the junction does not follow the germline gene, possibly because of a read error. CDR3 nucleotides: TGTGCTAGCAGCTTAGGACCGGGGGGCACAGATACGCAGTATTTT. The encoded protein is CASSLGPGGTDTQYF. This rearrangement joins TRBV7-7 to TRBJ2-3; D is possibly TRBD2 (6 bases). The germline gives CDR1 SSHAT, CDR2 FNYEAQ (reference sequence). This CDR3 has 15 amino acids.

V usage is TRBV2 and J usage is TRBJ1-1; D may be TRBD1 (6 bases). The ends were cut back, 5 bases at V and 1 base at J, with 8 bases in the middle. This CDR3 has 13 residues. Germline V gene sequence: CDR1 SNHLY, CDR2 FYNNEI. CDR3 in DNA: TGTGCCAGCAGTTTCAGGGGGAACACTGAAGCTTTCTTT. Protein: CASSFRGNTEAFF.

In the case of this clone: The same CDR3 arises from other DNA sequences in this sample as well. The rearrangement joins TRBV18 to TRBJ1-1, with 8 nucleotides matching TRBD1. The V segment lost 3 bases and the J segment 2 bases; nucleotides outside the gene matches: 2. CDR1 is KGHSH, CDR2 LQKENI, per germline. CDR3 size: 14 residues. The CDR3 protein is CASSPDRGNTEAFF. In DNA, the CDR3 is TGTGCCAGCTCACCCGACAGGGGAAACACTGAAGCTTTCTTT.

The V and J genes are TRBV29-1 and TRBJ1-1, with D perhaps TRBD1 (6 bases). Germline V CDR1 and CDR2: SQVTM, ANQGSEA. The CDR3 sequence is 13 residues long. V dropped 5 bases and J dropped 3 bases, with 13 bases sitting between them. CDR3 sequence reads: CSVSSDRYTEAFF. CDR3 DNA sequence: TGCAGCGTTTCAAGCGACAGGTACACTGAAGCTTTCTTT.

This clone came up a few times. The genes are TRBV5-6 and TRBJ1-5; D is perhaps TRBD1 (6 bases). This CDR3 comprises 14 residues. The V end was cut by 4 bases, the J end by 5 bases, with 13 bases between. Germline CDR1 and CDR2: SGHDT and YYEEEE. CDR3 coding DNA: TGTGCCAGCAGCATCAAACAGGGAGATCAGCCCCAGCATTTT. This codes for CASSIKQGDQPQHF.

This chain connects TRBV19 to TRBJ1-2, with TRBD1 matching 9 bases. This CDR3 is built from 14 residues. V gave up 6 bases and J gave up 3 bases; unmatched junction bases: 5. Germline V gene sequence: CDR1 LNHDA, CDR2 SQIVND (reference sequence). This CDR3 reads CASREQGADYGYTF. The CDR3 coding sequence is TGTGCCAGTAGGGAACAGGGGGCCGACTATGGCTACACCTTC. Full variable domain (rest looked up from reference TRBV19 and TRBJ1-2): DGGITQSPKYLFRKEGQNVTLSCEQNLNHDAMYWYRQDPGQGLRLIYYSQIVNDFQKGDIAEGYSVSREKKESFPLTVTSAQKNPTAFYLCASREQGADYGYTFGSGTRLTVV.

V is TRBV4-3 and J is TRBJ1-1, with D possibly matching TRBD1 (6 bases). Germline V CDR1 and CDR2: LGHNA, YSLEER. The CDR3 loop spans 14 amino acids. V was shortened by 3 bases and J by 10 bases, with 18 bases between the two germline ends. The CDR3 spells CASSHADTGRGAFF. The CDR3 DNA is TGCGCCAGCAGCCATGCAGATACAGGGAGAGGAGCTTTCTTT.

The chain is built from TRBV10-3 and TRBJ1-4; no clear D gene. The germline CDR1 and CDR2 sequences are ENHRY and SYGVKD. Trimming took off 3 bases at V and 7 bases at J, with 6 bases between the two ends. This CDR3 is 12 amino acids long. The CDR3 region is CAISESGEKLFF. The CDR3 DNA follows: TGTGCCATCAGTGAATCAGGTGAAAAACTGTTTTTT.

The J gene is TRBJ1-1, the V gene TRBV5-1; D gene ambiguous. With 5 bases removed from V and 3 bases from J, the gap between germline ends came to 11 bases. The CDR3 has 13 residues. In germline, CDR1 is SGHRS, CDR2 YFSETQ. CDR3 DNA: TGCGCCAGCAGTTCTGATGGCTACACTGAAGCTTTCTTT. Translating gives CASSSDGYTEAFF.

This rearrangement joins TRBV28 to TRBJ1-5; maybe TRBD1 (6 bases). This CDR3 comprises 16 residues. Germline V gene lookup returns CDR1 MDHEN and CDR2 SYDVKM. Trimming cost V 6 bases and J 1 base, with 16 bases left between them. This chain's CDR3 is CASSYTQGRSNQPQHF. CDR3 DNA: TGTGCCAGCAGCTACACCCAGGGGAGAAGCAATCAGCCCCAGCATTTT.

This chain links TRBV27 with TRBJ1-5; possible D gene TRBD1, 6 bases. The CDR3 runs 15 residues. Germline-derived CDR1 and CDR2 are MNHEY and SMNVEV (reference sequence). V lost 6 bases and J 0 bases, leaving 12 bases between the germline ends. The DNA of the CDR3 is TGTGCCAGCAGGAGGGGGGGCTATAGCAATCAGCCCCAGCATTTT. It translates to CASRRGGYSNQPQHF.

The V gene is TRBV6-5, the J gene TRBJ1-2; TRBD1 aligns across 7 bases. CDR1 and CDR2 (germline): MNHEY, SVGAGI. The CDR3 is 15 residues long. V lost 4 bases and J lost 0; bases outside the gene matches: 5. CDR3 protein: CASSSDRPTNYGYTF. The CDR3 bases are TGTGCCAGCAGTTCGGACAGGCCCACTAACTATGGCTACACCTTC.

V and J are TRBV9 and TRBJ2-5; D is possibly TRBD1 (6 bases). The CDR3 consists of 14 residues. Germline V lookup: CDR1 SGDLS, CDR2 YYNGEE. V gave up 0 bases and J gave up 4 bases, with 10 bases separating them. CDR3 in amino acids: CASSVVGAGETQYF. For the CDR3, the DNA is TGTGCCAGCAGCGTAGTGGGGGCTGGAGAGACCCAGTACTTC.

This clone has just a few counts. This chain links TRBV19 with TRBJ1-1; D may be TRBD1 (5 bases). The length of the CDR3 is 14 residues. Germline assignment: CDR1 LNHDA and CDR2 SQIVND (reference sequence). Trimming stripped 7 bases from V and 5 bases from J, with 17 bases between. DNA of the CDR3: TGTGCCAGTACCCTGTCGGGGGTGGGGACTGAAGCTTTCTTT. Translating it yields CASTLSGVGTEAFF.

The chain joins TRBV7-8 to TRBJ2-7; 9 bases agree with TRBD2. The CDR3 length is 15 residues. Germline V lookup: CDR1 SGHVS, CDR2 FQNEAQ. With 4 bases clipped from V and 2 bases from J, the junction kept 6 bases outside the gene matches. In nucleotides, the CDR3 is TGTGCCAGCAGCTACAGACTAGCGGAGGCCTACGAGCAGTACTTC. Protein product: CASSYRLAEAYEQYF.

This rearrangement joins TRBV7-9 to TRBJ2-1, with TRBD2 matching 13 bases. Germline V gene sequence: CDR1 SEHNR, CDR2 FQNEAQ (reference sequence). The CDR3 covers 16 residues. With 4 bases clipped from V and 8 bases from J, the junction kept 8 bases outside the gene matches. CDR3 protein: CASSSGLAGNRDEQFF. DNA for the CDR3: TGTGCCAGCAGCTCGGGACTAGCGGGGAATAGGGATGAGCAGTTCTTC. Based on the CDR3 plus reference TRBV7-9 and TRBJ2-1, the full variable domain is DTGVSQNPRHKITKRGQNVTFRCDPISEHNRLYWYRQTLGQGPEFLTYFQNEAQLEKSRLLSDRFSAERPKGSFSTLEIQRTEQGDSAMYLCASSSGLAGNRDEQFFGPGTRLTVL.

This chain joins TRBV4-3 and TRBJ1-1; TRBD1 agrees at 9 bases. This CDR3 spans 15 amino acids. CDR1 is LGHNA, CDR2 YSLEER, per germline. Trimming cost V 0 bases and J 3 bases; bases outside gene matches: 2. CDR3 residues: CASSQEQGAYTEAFF. DNA for the CDR3: TGCGCCAGCAGCCAAGAACAGGGGGCTTACACTGAAGCTTTCTTT.

The DNA for the CDR3 is TGCGCCAGCAGCCCGGGACTAGCGGGAGGAAGCATCGAGACCCAGTACTTC. Its protein is CASSPGLAGGSIETQYF. The chain joins TRBV5-1 to TRBJ2-5; 15 bases match TRBD2. The CDR3 totals 17 residues. Trimming cost V 4 bases and J 5 bases; bases outside gene matches: 9. Germline CDR1 SGHRS, CDR2 YFSETQ.